The next 7 T cell receptor beta chains were all read from a single sample in a study of cytomegalovirus exposure and HLA in healthy donors. The PCR used 60 Vbeta and 13 Jbeta primers. The table came from immunoSEQ multiplex PCR; TCRdb's copy has only in-frame clones and leaves some out. The sample has roughly 190,000 clones, about 80% seen once; the top ten hold about 1%. The sequenced sample consisted of PBMCs. These receptors all stem from a woman aged 40-49 years in good health and CMV-seronegative.

As regards this clone: One end of the junction varies from germline; a read error may be responsible. This chain connects TRBV7-7 to TRBJ2-5; a weak D match, TRBD2 (6 bases). This CDR3 comprises 15 residues. Germline V gives CDR1 SSHAT, CDR2 FNYEAQ (reference sequence). Here the CDR3 DNA reads TGTGCTAGCAGCTCGACGCGGGGAGTGGGGGAGACCCAGTACTTC. Protein sequence: CASSSTRGVGETQYF.

The rearrangement uses TRBV7-6 and TRBJ2-7; 7 positions agree with TRBD2. From germline, CDR1 is SGHVS and CDR2 FNYEAQ. The length of the CDR3 is 14 residues. The V segment lost 1 base and the J segment 3 bases; nucleotides outside the gene matches: 3. This chain's CDR3 is CASSLDRTSYEQYF. In nucleotides, the CDR3 is TGTGCCAGCAGCTTAGATCGGACTAGCTACGAGCAGTACTTC.

The chain has TRBV7-8 and TRBJ2-7, with D perhaps matching TRBD2 (5 bases). From germline, CDR1 is SGHVS and CDR2 FQNEAQ. Between the trimmed V and J ends, which lost 1 base and 6 bases, there was a span of 10 bases. There are 13 residues in the CDR3. The CDR3 bases are TGTGCCAGCAGCTTAGGCCCGGCGGGCGAGCAGTACGTC. This encodes CASSLGPAGEQYV.

The chain recombines TRBV30 with TRBJ2-3; 7 bases are a match to TRBD2. The CDR3 spans 15 residues. Trimming took 0 bases from V and 4 from J; bases not matched to a gene: 7. Germline lookup yields CDR1 GTSNPN and CDR2 SVGIG (reference sequence). CDR3 amino acids: CAWSVFSGNADTQYF. In nucleotides, the CDR3 is TGTGCCTGGAGTGTATTCAGCGGGAATGCAGATACGCAGTATTTT.

The chain combines TRBV7-9 with TRBJ1-3; 7 bases agree with TRBD1. The CDR3 length is 16 residues. CDR1 and CDR2 from the germline V gene are SEHNR and FQNEAQ (reference sequence). V shed 5 bases and J 0 bases; nucleotides not matched to a gene: 7. The CDR3 spells CASSTGQIISGNTIYF. CDR3 bases: TGTGCCAGCAGCACGGGACAGATCATCTCTGGAAACACCATATATTTT.

This CDR3 is CASSPLGQGTEAFF. The CDR3 DNA is TGTGCCAGCAGCCCACTCGGACAGGGGACTGAAGCTTTCTTT. The gene calls are TRBV7-2 and TRBJ1-1, with 9 nucleotides matching TRBD1. Losses at the gene ends were 5 bases for V and 5 bases for J; bases not matched to a gene: 6. This CDR3 region has 14 residues. Germline lookup yields CDR1 SGHTA and CDR2 FQGNSA.

The DNA of the CDR3 is TGCAGCGTTGAAAGGGGAACCGGGGAGCTGTTTTTT. This encodes CSVERGTGELFF. The chain uses TRBV29-1 and TRBJ2-2; perhaps TRBD1 as D (5 bases). Trimming left V 2 bases short and J 5 bases short, with 6 bases between. This CDR3 comprises 12 residues. Germline CDR1 SQVTM, CDR2 ANQGSEA.